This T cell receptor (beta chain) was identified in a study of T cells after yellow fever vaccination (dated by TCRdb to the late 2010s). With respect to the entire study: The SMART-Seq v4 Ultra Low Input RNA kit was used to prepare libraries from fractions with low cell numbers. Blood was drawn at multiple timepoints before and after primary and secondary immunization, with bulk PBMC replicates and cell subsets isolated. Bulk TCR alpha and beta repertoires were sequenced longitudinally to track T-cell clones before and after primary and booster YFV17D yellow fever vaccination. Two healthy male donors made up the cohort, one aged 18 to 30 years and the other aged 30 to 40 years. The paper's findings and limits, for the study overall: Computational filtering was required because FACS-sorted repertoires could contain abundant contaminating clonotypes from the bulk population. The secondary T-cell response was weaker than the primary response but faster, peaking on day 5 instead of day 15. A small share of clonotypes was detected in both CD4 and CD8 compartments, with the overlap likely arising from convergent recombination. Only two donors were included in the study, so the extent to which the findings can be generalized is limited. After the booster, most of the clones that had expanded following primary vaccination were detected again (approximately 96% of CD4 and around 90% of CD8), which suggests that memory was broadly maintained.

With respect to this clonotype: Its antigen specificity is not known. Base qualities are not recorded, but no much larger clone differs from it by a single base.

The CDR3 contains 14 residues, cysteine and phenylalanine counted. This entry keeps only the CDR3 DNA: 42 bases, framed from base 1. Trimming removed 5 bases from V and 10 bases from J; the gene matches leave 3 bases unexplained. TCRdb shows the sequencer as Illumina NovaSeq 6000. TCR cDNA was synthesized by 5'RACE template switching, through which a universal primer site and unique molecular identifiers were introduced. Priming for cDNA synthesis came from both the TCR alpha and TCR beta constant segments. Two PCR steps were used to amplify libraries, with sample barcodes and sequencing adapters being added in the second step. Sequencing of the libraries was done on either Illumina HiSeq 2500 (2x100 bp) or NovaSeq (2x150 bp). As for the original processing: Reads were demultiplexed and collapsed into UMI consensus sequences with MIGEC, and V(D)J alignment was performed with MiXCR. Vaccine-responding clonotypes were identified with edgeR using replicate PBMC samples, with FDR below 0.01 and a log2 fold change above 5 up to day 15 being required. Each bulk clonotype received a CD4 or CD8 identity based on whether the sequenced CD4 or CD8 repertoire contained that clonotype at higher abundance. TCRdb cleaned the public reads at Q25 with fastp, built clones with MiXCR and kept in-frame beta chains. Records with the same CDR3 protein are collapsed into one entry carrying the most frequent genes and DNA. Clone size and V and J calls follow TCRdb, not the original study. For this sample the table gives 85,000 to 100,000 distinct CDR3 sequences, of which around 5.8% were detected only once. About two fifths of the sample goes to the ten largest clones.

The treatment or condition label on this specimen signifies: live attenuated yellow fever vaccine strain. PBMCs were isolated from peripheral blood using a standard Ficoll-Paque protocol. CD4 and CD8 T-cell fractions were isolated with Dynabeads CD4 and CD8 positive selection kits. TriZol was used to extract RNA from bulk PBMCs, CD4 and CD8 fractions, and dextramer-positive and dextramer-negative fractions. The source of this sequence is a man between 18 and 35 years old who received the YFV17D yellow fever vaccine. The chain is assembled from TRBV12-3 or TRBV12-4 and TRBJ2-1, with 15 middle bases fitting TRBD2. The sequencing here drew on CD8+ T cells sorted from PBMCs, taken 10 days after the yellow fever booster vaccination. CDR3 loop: CASSLGTSGGEQFF. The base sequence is TGTGCCAGCAGTCTAGGGACTAGCGGGGGGGAGCAGTTCTTC.